This TCR beta chain was recorded in a study of cytomegalovirus exposure and HLA in healthy donors. The wider study: There were tens of millions of unique TCRs (from HLA-typed donors) in an early data release. Overall study results and limits: Earlier analysis found most TCR beta V segments productive about 90% or about 30% of the time.

CDR1 is SGHRS and CDR2 is YFSETQ in the germline V gene. This CDR3 is built from 14 residues. Trimming removed 0 bases from V and 1 base from J, with 7 bases in between. Primers included in the PCR were 60 Vbeta and 13 Jbeta primers. In the authors' methods: Later analysis identified approximately 88 million unique TCR beta chains, approximately 11 million shared. The method was immunoSEQ multiplex PCR; TCRdb's version includes in-frame clones alone and lacks a portion of them. V, J and clone size were drawn from that table, and D and trimming were deduced from the DNA. The table includes about 69,000 clones, about 70% detected once. Points on this clone: Its target is not known. This sample includes further DNA sequences coding for the same CDR3.

The donors comprised healthy bone marrow donors. The chain is built from TRBV5-1 and TRBJ1-1; no firm D call. This TCR came from a woman aged 30 to 39 in good health and CMV-seronegative. Material for sequencing was PBMCs. In DNA, the CDR3 is TGCGCCAGCAGCTTGGGGGGAGAGAACACTGAAGCTTTCTTT. Translating it yields CASSLGGENTEAFF.